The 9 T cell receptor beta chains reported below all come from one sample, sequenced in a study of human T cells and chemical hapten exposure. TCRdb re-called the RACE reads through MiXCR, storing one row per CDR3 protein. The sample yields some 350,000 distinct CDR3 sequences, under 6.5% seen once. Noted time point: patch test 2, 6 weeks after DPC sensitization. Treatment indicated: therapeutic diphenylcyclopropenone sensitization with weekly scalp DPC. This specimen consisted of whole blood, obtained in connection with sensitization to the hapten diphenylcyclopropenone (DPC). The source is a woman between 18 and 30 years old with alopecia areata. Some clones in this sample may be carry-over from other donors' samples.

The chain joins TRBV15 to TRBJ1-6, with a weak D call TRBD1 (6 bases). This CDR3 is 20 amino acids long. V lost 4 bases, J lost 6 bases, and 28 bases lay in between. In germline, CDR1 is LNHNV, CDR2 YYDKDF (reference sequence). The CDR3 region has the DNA TGTGCCACCAGCATAGCAACGTCGACGATGGGGCAGGGGTTTAATTCACCCCTCCACTTT. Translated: CATSIATSTMGQGFNSPLHF.

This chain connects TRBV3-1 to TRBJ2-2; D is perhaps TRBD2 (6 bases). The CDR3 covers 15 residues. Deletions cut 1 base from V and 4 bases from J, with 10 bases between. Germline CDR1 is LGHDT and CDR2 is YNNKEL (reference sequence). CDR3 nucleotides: TGTGCCAGCAGCCAAGGGACTACCCTCACCGGGGAGCTGTTTTTT. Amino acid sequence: CASSQGTTLTGELFF.

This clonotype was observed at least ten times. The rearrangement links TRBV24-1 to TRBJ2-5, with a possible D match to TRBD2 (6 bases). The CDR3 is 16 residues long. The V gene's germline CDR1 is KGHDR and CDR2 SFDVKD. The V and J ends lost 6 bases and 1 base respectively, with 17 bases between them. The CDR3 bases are TGTGCCACCAGTACTGCGGGGCAGAAGTTCCAAGAGACCCAGTACTTC. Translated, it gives CATSTAGQKFQETQYF.

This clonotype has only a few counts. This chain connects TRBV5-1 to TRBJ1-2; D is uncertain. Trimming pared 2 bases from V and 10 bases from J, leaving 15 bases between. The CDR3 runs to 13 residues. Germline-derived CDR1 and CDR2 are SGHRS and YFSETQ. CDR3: CASSFTEQNDYTF. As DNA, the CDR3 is TGCGCCAGCAGCTTTACGGAGCAGAACGACTACACCTTC.

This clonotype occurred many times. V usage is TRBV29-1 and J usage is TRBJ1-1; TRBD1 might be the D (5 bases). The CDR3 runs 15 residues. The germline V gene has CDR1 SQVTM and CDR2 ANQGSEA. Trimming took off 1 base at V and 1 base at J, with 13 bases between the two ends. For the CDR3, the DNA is TGCAGCGTTGAAGGGTCGAGGGGCACGAACACTGAAGCTTTCTTT. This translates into CSVEGSRGTNTEAFF. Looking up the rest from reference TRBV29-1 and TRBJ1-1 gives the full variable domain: SAVISQKPSRDICQRGTSLTIQCQVDSQVTMMFWYRQQPGQSLTLIATANQGSEATYESGFVIDKFPISRPNLTFSTLTVSNMSPEDSSIYLCSVEGSRGTNTEAFFGQGTRLTVV.

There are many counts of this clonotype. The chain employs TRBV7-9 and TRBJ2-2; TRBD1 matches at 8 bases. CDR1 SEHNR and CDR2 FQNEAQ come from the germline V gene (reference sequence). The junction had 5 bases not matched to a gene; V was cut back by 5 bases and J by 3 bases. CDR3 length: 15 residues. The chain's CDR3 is CASSLGQGYTGELFF. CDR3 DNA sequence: TGTGCCAGCAGCCTAGGACAGGGATACACCGGGGAGCTGTTTTTT.

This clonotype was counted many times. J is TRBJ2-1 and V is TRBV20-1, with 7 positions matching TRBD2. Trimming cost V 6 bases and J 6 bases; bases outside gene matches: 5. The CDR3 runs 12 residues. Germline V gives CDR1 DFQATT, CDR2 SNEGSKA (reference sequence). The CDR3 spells CSAELASNEQFF. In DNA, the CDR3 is TGCAGTGCAGAACTAGCGTCCAATGAGCAGTTCTTC.

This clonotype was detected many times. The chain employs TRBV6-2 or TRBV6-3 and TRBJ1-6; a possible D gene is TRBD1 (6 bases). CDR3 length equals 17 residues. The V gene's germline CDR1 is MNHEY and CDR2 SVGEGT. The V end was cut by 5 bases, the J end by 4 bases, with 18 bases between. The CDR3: CASSPRPGGAYNSPLHF. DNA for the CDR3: TGTGCCAGCAGTCCCCGCCCGGGGGGGGCATATAATTCACCCCTCCACTTT.

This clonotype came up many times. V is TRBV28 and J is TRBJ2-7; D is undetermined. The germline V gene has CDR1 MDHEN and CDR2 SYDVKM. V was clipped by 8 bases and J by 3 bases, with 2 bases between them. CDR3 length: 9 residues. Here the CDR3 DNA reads TGTGCCAGCGGCTACGAGCAGTACTTC. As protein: CASGYEQYF.